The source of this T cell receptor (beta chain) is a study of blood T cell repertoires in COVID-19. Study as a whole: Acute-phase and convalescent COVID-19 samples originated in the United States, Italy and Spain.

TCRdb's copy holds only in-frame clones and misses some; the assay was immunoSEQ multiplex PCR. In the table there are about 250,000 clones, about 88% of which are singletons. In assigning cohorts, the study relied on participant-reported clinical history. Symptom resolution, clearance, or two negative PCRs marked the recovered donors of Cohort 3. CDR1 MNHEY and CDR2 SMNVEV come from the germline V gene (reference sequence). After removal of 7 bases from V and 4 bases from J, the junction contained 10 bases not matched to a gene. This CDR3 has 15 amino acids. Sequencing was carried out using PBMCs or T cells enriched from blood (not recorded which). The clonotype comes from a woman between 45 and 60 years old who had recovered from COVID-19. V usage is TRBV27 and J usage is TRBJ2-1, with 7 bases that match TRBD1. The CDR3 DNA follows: TGTGCCAGCAATCCCGACAGGGAACCTTACAATGAGCAGTTCTTC. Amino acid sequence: CASNPDREPYNEQFF.